The clone carrying this TCR beta chain was detected a few times. This same CDR3 is encoded by further DNA sequences in the sample. The record originates from a study of shared clonotypes between healthy human individuals. This CDR3 is built from 14 residues. Germline values: CDR1 SGHAT, CDR2 FQNNGV. Trimming removed 2 bases from V and 4 bases from J; junction bases left unmatched: 4. Measured with immunoSEQ multiplex PCR; TCRdb has only the in-frame clones, and not every one. The table includes under 1,100,000 clones, approximately 80% detected once. The gene calls are TRBV11-2 and TRBJ2-7; TRBD1 agrees at 8 bases. The clonotype was recovered from a man younger than 35 in good health. Some clones in this sample may be carry-over from other donors' samples. Specimen: memory CD4+ T cells from PBMCs. Noted subset: CD45RA-negative fraction. The CDR3 coding sequence is TGTGCCAGCAGCTTATACAGGGGGTCTTACGAGCAGTACTTC. Its translation is CASSLYRGSYEQYF.